A single sample is the source of the 26 T cell receptor beta chains below, sequenced in a study of identifying expanded T cells in peripheral blood (dated by TCRdb to about 2019). The method behind the library was the immunoSEQ multiplex PCR assay. TCRdb holds this immuneACCESS table with in-frame rearrangements only. Some clones are missing; in checked studies, unresolved V genes explain under half, and the rest has no known cause. For this sample the table gives around 94,000 clones, of which roughly 88% were detected only once. The ten largest clonotypes hold roughly an eighth of the sample. The sequencing input was blood. Every receptor here comes from a person aged 18-70 years in good health.

The chain is built from TRBV27 and TRBJ2-4; 14 nucleotides match TRBD2. The ends lost 5 bases at V and 3 bases at J; junction bases unmatched: 3. The CDR3 is 16 residues long. Germline V CDR1 and CDR2: MNHEY, SMNVEV (reference sequence). The CDR3 here is CASSPGLAGVKNIQYF. CDR3 sequence (DNA): TGTGCCAGCAGTCCGGGACTAGCGGGGGTCAAAAACATTCAGTACTTC.

The chain combines TRBV7-9 with TRBJ2-7; weak D call: TRBD1 (6 bases). CDR3 length: 13 residues. Looked up from germline, CDR1 is SEHNR and CDR2 is FQNEAQ (reference sequence). V was cut by 1 base and J by 5 bases, with 9 bases left in between. The CDR3 region is CASSLEGVNEQYF. The CDR3 coding sequence is TGTGCCAGCAGCTTAGAGGGGGTCAACGAGCAGTACTTC.

V gene TRBV4-1 combines with J gene TRBJ2-7; no reliable D call. The germline gives CDR1 MGHRA, CDR2 YSYEKL. Trimming removed 0 bases from V and 6 bases from J, with 15 bases in between. The CDR3 totals 15 residues. The CDR3: CASSQEVGFVPEQYF. In nucleotides, the CDR3 is TGCGCCAGCAGCCAAGAAGTTGGTTTTGTGCCCGAGCAGTACTTC.

The gene calls are TRBV10-2 and TRBJ2-2; D gene ambiguous. The CDR3 loop spans 14 amino acids. V lost 1 base and J lost 1, with 4 bases in between. Germline-derived CDR1 and CDR2 are WSHSY and SAAADI. CDR3 DNA sequence: TGCGCCAGCAGTGAGTTCTTGAACACCGGGGAGCTGTTTTTT. Amino acid sequence: CASSEFLNTGELFF.

V gene TRBV11-2 combines with J gene TRBJ2-7, with 7 bases identical to TRBD1. CDR3 length: 13 residues. The V gene end was trimmed by 3 bases and the J gene end by 6 bases; junction bases not matched to a gene: 5. Looked up from germline, CDR1 is SGHAT and CDR2 is FQNNGV. The CDR3 spells CASSFLQGPEQYF. The CDR3 coding sequence is TGTGCCAGCAGCTTCTTACAGGGGCCCGAGCAGTACTTC.

This rearrangement joins TRBV7-9 to TRBJ1-2; 10 nucleotides agree with TRBD1. Germline V gives CDR1 SEHNR, CDR2 FQNEAQ (reference sequence). V was pared by 1 base and J by 1 base, with 6 bases of the junction left unmatched. This CDR3 has 17 amino acids. Written as DNA, the CDR3 is TGTGCCAGCAGCTTAGGGGACAGGGGTCTCCTTAACTATGGCTACACCTTC. Translating it yields CASSLGDRGLLNYGYTF.

The chain joins TRBV4-1 to TRBJ2-1, with a tentative D call TRBD1 (6 bases). V lost 1 base and J lost 3, with 10 bases in between. Germline lookup yields CDR1 MGHRA and CDR2 YSYEKL. The length of the CDR3 is 15 residues. This chain's CDR3 is CASSQGRGGYNEQFF. The CDR3, as DNA: TGCGCCAGCAGCCAAGGGAGAGGGGGCTACAATGAGCAGTTCTTC.

The rearrangement uses TRBV28 and TRBJ1-5; D gene ambiguous. This CDR3 is 13 amino acids long. Trimming left V 7 bases short and J 6 bases short, with 13 bases between. Germline CDR1 and CDR2: MDHEN and SYDVKM. The CDR3 protein is CASTPGNRQPQHF. CDR3 DNA sequence: TGTGCCAGCACCCCCGGTAACCGTCAGCCCCAGCATTTT.

This clone showed up just once. This chain connects TRBV30 to TRBJ2-2, with D possibly matching TRBD2 (6 bases). In germline, CDR1 is GTSNPN, CDR2 SVGIG (reference sequence). The CDR3 runs to 14 residues. V shed 1 base and J shed 7 bases, with 13 bases lying between them. The CDR3: CAWSETREVGELFF. In nucleotides, the CDR3 is TGTGCCTGGAGTGAAACCAGGGAGGTCGGGGAGCTGTTTTTT.

This clone appeared a few times. The chain uses TRBV5-5 and TRBJ1-1; 9 bases line up with TRBD1. The CDR3 length is 14 residues. V was clipped by 4 bases and J by 7 bases; unmatched bases: 8. CDR1 and CDR2 (germline): SGHKS, YYEKEE (reference sequence). CDR3 nucleotide sequence: TGTGCCAGCAGCACCCGGGACAGGGCCCTTGAAGCTTTCTTT. It yields the protein CASSTRDRALEAFF.

The genes are TRBV6-6 and TRBJ2-7; D uncertain. Trimming removed 6 bases from V and 6 bases from J, with 15 bases in between. The CDR3 is 13 residues long. Germline lookup yields CDR1 MNHNY and CDR2 SVGAGI (reference sequence). CDR3 in amino acids: CASSSDRTLEQYF. The CDR3 nucleotides are TGTGCCAGCAGCTCGGACCGAACCCTCGAGCAGTACTTC.

The chain is built from TRBV19 and TRBJ1-2; D is unclear. Germline lookup yields CDR1 LNHDA and CDR2 SQIVND (reference sequence). The length of the CDR3 is 14 residues. The V end was cut by 2 bases, the J end by 2 bases, with 9 bases between. The DNA for the CDR3 is TGTGCCAGTAGTATATTTGACACCAACTATGGCTACACCTTC. It encodes CASSIFDTNYGYTF. The entire variable domain, with the rest obtained from reference TRBV19 and TRBJ1-2, is as follows: DGGITQSPKYLFRKEGQNVTLSCEQNLNHDAMYWYRQDPGQGLRLIYYSQIVNDFQKGDIAEGYSVSREKKESFPLTVTSAQKNPTAFYLCASSIFDTNYGYTFGSGTRLTVV.

The chain uses TRBV30 and TRBJ1-5; tentatively, D is TRBD1 (6 bases). The CDR3 has 14 amino acids. Germline V lookup: CDR1 GTSNPN, CDR2 SVGIG (reference sequence). Trimming pared 8 bases from V and 2 bases from J, leaving 16 bases between. CDR3 nucleotides: TGTGCCAGCAGTGCCAGACAGGGCAATCAGCCCCAGCATTTT. Translation gives CASSARQGNQPQHF.

V gene TRBV27 combines with J gene TRBJ2-7; either TRBD1 or TRBD2 may supply D (5 bases each). Trimming pared 6 bases from V and 3 bases from J, leaving 9 bases between. The germline gives CDR1 MNHEY, CDR2 SMNVEV (reference sequence). The CDR3 totals 12 residues. The CDR3 region is CASRGDGYEQYF. Here the CDR3 DNA reads TGTGCCAGCAGGGGGGACGGCTACGAGCAGTACTTC.

The chain combines TRBV7-2 with TRBJ1-2; the D is unclear. Germline V gene data show CDR1 as SGHTA and CDR2 as FQGNSA. Trimming pared 1 base from V and 5 bases from J, leaving 20 bases between. There are 17 residues in the CDR3. The CDR3 reads CASSLGGGGGPRYGYTF. The CDR3, as DNA: TGTGCCAGCAGCTTAGGCGGCGGTGGTGGCCCTCGGTATGGCTACACCTTC.

The rearrangement links TRBV30 to TRBJ2-1, with D perhaps TRBD1 or TRBD2 (5 bases each). Germline CDR1 is GTSNPN and CDR2 is SVGIG (reference sequence). The V end was cut by 5 bases, the J end by 10 bases, with 12 bases between. The CDR3 is made up of 11 amino acids. The CDR3 sequence: CAWDLGDEQFF. In DNA form, the CDR3 reads TGTGCCTGGGATCTCGGGGACGAGCAGTTCTTC.

The chain employs TRBV6-5 and TRBJ2-2, with 9 bases lining up with TRBD1. This CDR3 has 15 residues. V lost 6 bases to trimming and J lost 5 bases; unmatched junction nucleotides: 7. The V gene's germline CDR1 is MNHEY and CDR2 SVGAGI. The CDR3 coding sequence is TGTGCCAGCAGCCCCAGGACAGGGGAAACCGGGGAGCTGTTTTTT. It is translated as CASSPRTGETGELFF.

The rearrangement uses TRBV10-1 and TRBJ2-7; maybe TRBD2 (5 bases). Trimming left V 0 bases short and J 2 bases short, with 8 bases between. From germline, CDR1 is WNHNN and CDR2 SYGVQD (reference sequence). The CDR3 sequence is 14 residues long. The CDR3 region has the DNA TGCGCCAGCAGTGAGTCGGAGGCGGCCTACGAGCAGTACTTC. Protein: CASSESEAAYEQYF.

The chain couples TRBV20-1 to TRBJ2-7; no definite D call. The germline CDR1 and CDR2 sequences are DFQATT and SNEGSKA (reference sequence). CDR3 size: 11 residues. V lost 6 bases, J lost 3 bases, and 9 bases lay in between. The CDR3 sequence: CSARSLYEQYF. The CDR3 DNA reads as TGCAGTGCCCGGTCACTCTACGAGCAGTACTTC.

The V and J genes are TRBV5-1 and TRBJ2-3, with D possibly called TRBD1 or TRBD2 (6 bases each). CDR1 is SGHRS, CDR2 YFSETQ, per germline. The ends were cut back, 2 bases at V and 4 bases at J, with 8 bases in the middle. The CDR3 has 13 amino acids. The CDR3 reads CASSFGGADTQYF. DNA of the CDR3: TGCGCCAGCAGCTTCGGGGGCGCAGATACGCAGTATTTT.

The genes are TRBV27 and TRBJ2-5; 9 nucleotides match TRBD1. Germline values: CDR1 MNHEY, CDR2 SMNVEV (reference sequence). V shed 6 bases, J shed 4 bases, and the junction held 3 bases outside the gene matches. CDR3 length: 13 amino acids. The CDR3 is CASRQGARETQYF. The CDR3 coding sequence is TGTGCCAGCAGACAGGGGGCACGAGAGACCCAGTACTTC.

This chain uses TRBV21-1 with TRBJ2-1; no check of the table's D call, TRBD1, against the DNA was made. TRBV21-1 is a pseudogene segment. The CDR3 consists of 16 residues. The DNA for the CDR3 is TGTGCCAGCAGCAAACCCCGGGACAGGGAATACAATGAGCAGTTCTTC. Its translation: CASSKPRDREYNEQFF.

This clone was seen once. The V and J genes are TRBV19 and TRBJ2-5; D possibly corresponds to TRBD2 (7 bases). The CDR3 has 15 amino acids. From germline, CDR1 is LNHDA and CDR2 SQIVND (reference sequence). V was clipped by 3 bases and J by 5 bases, with 16 bases between them. DNA for the CDR3: TGTGCCAGTAGTATCGGGGGGCTAGCAACGGAGACCCAGTACTTC. Translating gives CASSIGGLATETQYF. Full variable domain (outside the CDR3, taken from reference TRBV19 and TRBJ2-5): DGGITQSPKYLFRKEGQNVTLSCEQNLNHDAMYWYRQDPGQGLRLIYYSQIVNDFQKGDIAEGYSVSREKKESFPLTVTSAQKNPTAFYLCASSIGGLATETQYFGPGTRLLVL.

The gene calls are TRBV4-1 and TRBJ2-3; the D gene is possibly TRBD1 (5 bases). V was pared by 4 bases and J by 2 bases, with 19 bases between. Germline values: CDR1 MGHRA, CDR2 YSYEKL. The CDR3 covers 17 residues. The CDR3 region has the DNA TGCGCCAGCAGCCGAACCGATAGAAGGGGTGACACAGATACGCAGTATTTT. Its protein is CASSRTDRRGDTDTQYF.

This chain joins TRBV18 and TRBJ2-1; D gene uncertain. The CDR3 extends over 13 amino acids. Germline loops: CDR1 KGHSH, CDR2 LQKENI. V was pared by 8 bases and J by 4 bases, with 12 bases between. CDR3 protein: CASNTWQYNEQFF. The CDR3 DNA reads TGTGCCAGCAACACGTGGCAGTACAATGAGCAGTTCTTC.

CDR3 bases: TGTGCCAGCAGCTCAGGGGCAAATACGCAGTATTTT. Its protein is CASSSGANTQYF. V and J are TRBV11-2 and TRBJ2-3, with D perhaps TRBD1 (6 bases). The CDR3 is 12 amino acids. From germline, CDR1 is SGHAT and CDR2 FQNNGV. Trimming shortened V by 4 bases and J by 7 bases, and 9 bases separated the two germline ends.